This note documents a single TCR beta chain sequence. This entry is derived from a study of cytomegalovirus exposure and HLA in healthy donors. CDR3 length equals 15 residues. The germline gives CDR1 SGHTA, CDR2 FQGTGA. J lost 0 bases, V lost 5 bases, and 4 bases had no gene match. In the PCR, 60 Vbeta and 13 Jbeta primers were used. Sequencing was performed with immunoSEQ multiplex PCR; in TCRdb, only in-frame clones are kept and a portion is missing. The top ten hold approximately 6.4% of the sample, which has about 120,000 clones, less than 10% seen once. The receptor was derived from a woman aged 40 to 55 in good health and CMV-seropositive. The chain couples TRBV7-3 to TRBJ1-5, with TRBD1 matching over 7 bases. Sample: PBMCs. The CDR3 spells CASSATGNSNQPQHF. The CDR3 DNA follows: TGTGCCAGCAGCGCGACAGGGAATAGCAATCAGCCCCAGCATTTT.